These 27 T cell receptor beta chains share one sample of origin, sequenced in a study of identical twins. One entry per CDR3 protein, called by TCRdb with MiXCR from the 5' RACE reads. The sample shows 450,000 or so distinct CDR3 sequences, about 14% of them seen only once. The same specimen was also included in a second study, on yellow fever vaccine responses in identical twins.

The material sequenced was CD4+ T cells sorted from blood. All receptors derive from a woman aged 18 to 35 in good health.

CDR3 amino acids: CSVPGQAQGAVTGELFF. CDR3 bases: TGCAGCGTCCCCGGACAAGCGCAGGGGGCGGTTACCGGGGAGCTGTTTTTT. This chain connects TRBV29-1 to TRBJ2-2, with 8 bases that match TRBD1. Germline-derived CDR1 and CDR2 are SQVTM and ANQGSEA. There are 17 residues in the CDR3. The ends lost 6 bases at V and 5 bases at J; junction bases unmatched: 17.

This clonotype was detected only a few times. The rearrangement uses TRBV6-2 or TRBV6-3 and TRBJ1-1; the D gene is possibly TRBD1 (6 bases). Germline V lookup: CDR1 MNHEY, CDR2 SVGEGT. The length of the CDR3 is 17 residues. V was clipped by 5 bases and J by 5 bases, with 24 bases between them. The CDR3 loop reads CASSNRTEPGRWTEAFF. The CDR3 DNA is TGTGCCAGCAGTAACCGGACAGAACCCGGACGGTGGACTGAAGCTTTCTTT.

This clonotype was seen a few times. This sequence joins TRBV29-1 and TRBJ1-2, with TRBD1 as a possible D gene (6 bases). The CDR3 is 15 amino acids. Germline lookup yields CDR1 SQVTM and CDR2 ANQGSEA. The germline V and J ends were trimmed by 1 base and 3 bases, with 15 bases remaining between them. CDR3 coding DNA: TGCAGCGTTGAAGTACCAACAAAGGGGGACTATGGCTACACCTTC. Translating gives CSVEVPTKGDYGYTF.

This clonotype was counted only a few times. This sequence joins TRBV11-2 and TRBJ2-5; 12 bases agree with TRBD2. The length of the CDR3 is 18 residues. Trimming at V came to 5 bases and at J to 5 bases, leaving 15 bases not matched to a gene. Germline V gives CDR1 SGHAT, CDR2 FQNNGV. The CDR3 nucleotides are TGTGCCAGCAGCCCGTACCAGCTGGGACTAGCGGGCGGGGAGACCCAGTACTTC. This translates into CASSPYQLGLAGGETQYF.

The chain's CDR3 is CASSVEGAPRETQYF. The CDR3 DNA follows: TGTGCCAGCAGCGTAGAGGGGGCCCCCCGAGAGACCCAGTACTTC. The chain uses TRBV9 and TRBJ2-5; 7 nucleotides agree with TRBD1. There are 15 residues in the CDR3. CDR1 and CDR2 (germline): SGDLS, YYNGEE. The V and J ends lost 0 bases and 4 bases, in that order; junction bases with no gene match: 6.

Only a few counts were recorded for this clonotype. The CDR3 region has the DNA TGCAGTGCTAGGCCCGGACACACCCACGAGCAGTACTTC. Protein product: CSARPGHTHEQYF. The chain recombines TRBV20-1 with TRBJ2-7; a weak D match, TRBD1 (5 bases). V lost 3 bases and J 5 bases, leaving 14 bases between the germline ends. This CDR3 is 13 amino acids long. Germline loops: CDR1 DFQATT, CDR2 SNEGSKA (reference sequence).

The rearrangement uses TRBV21-1 and TRBJ2-5; the table's D gene call, TRBD1, was not cross checked with the DNA. TRBV21-1 represents a pseudogene. The CDR3 is made up of 14 amino acids. CDR3 DNA: TGTGCCAGCAGCATCGACAGGGGGCGAGAGACCCAGTACTTC. This codes for CASSIDRGRETQYF.

This sequence joins TRBV12-3 or TRBV12-4 and TRBJ2-4, with 8 positions matching TRBD1. Trimming cost V 3 bases and J 1 base; bases outside gene matches: 17. The CDR3 length is 20 residues. CDR3 protein: CASSLVVGQGTTGAKNIQYF. The CDR3 bases are TGTGCCAGCAGTTTGGTAGTCGGACAGGGAACAACAGGCGCCAAAAACATTCAGTACTTC.

The genes are TRBV10-3 and TRBJ2-1, with a possible D match to TRBD1 (5 bases). Per germline, CDR1 ENHRY and CDR2 SYGVKD. V gave up 2 bases and J gave up 4 bases, with 12 bases separating them. The CDR3 loop spans 15 amino acids. CDR3 sequence: CAISERQGPYNEQFF. DNA of the CDR3: TGTGCCATCAGTGAGAGGCAGGGCCCTTACAATGAGCAGTTCTTC.

This clonotype was detected only a few times. The rearrangement joins TRBV9 to TRBJ1-1; 7 bases align to TRBD1. The V gene's germline CDR1 is SGDLS and CDR2 YYNGEE. V was pared by 1 base and J by 5 bases, with 11 bases of the junction left unmatched. CDR3 length equals 16 residues. The CDR3 DNA reads as TGTGCCAGCAGCGTACTCGCGACAGGGATGAGGACTGAAGCTTTCTTT. It yields the protein CASSVLATGMRTEAFF.

This clonotype has just a few counts. The chain is built from TRBV18 and TRBJ2-3, with TRBD1 matching 7 bases. Germline V gene sequence: CDR1 KGHSH, CDR2 LQKENI. V was pared by 3 bases and J by 2 bases, with 8 bases of the junction left unmatched. The CDR3 has 16 residues. For the CDR3, the DNA is TGTGCCAGCTCACCCCAACCGGGACAGACCACAGATACGCAGTATTTT. This sequence encodes CASSPQPGQTTDTQYF.

In its sample, this clonotype was seen many times. This chain connects TRBV4-1 to TRBJ2-2, with TRBD1 identical over 9 bases. V was pared by 5 bases and J by 1 base, with 5 bases of the junction left unmatched. CDR3 length equals 16 residues. Germline V gene lookup returns CDR1 MGHRA and CDR2 YSYEKL. CDR3 loop: CASSKRQGGNTGELFF. CDR3 in DNA: TGCGCCAGCAGCAAGAGACAGGGGGGGAACACCGGGGAGCTGTTTTTT.

This clonotype has at least ten counts. V usage is TRBV12-3 or TRBV12-4 and J usage is TRBJ2-1; D might be TRBD2 (5 bases). This CDR3 has 13 residues. V lost 2 bases and J 6 bases, leaving 8 bases between the germline ends. The CDR3 sequence: CASSLNGGNEQFF. The CDR3 region has the DNA TGTGCCAGCAGTTTAAACGGAGGCAATGAGCAGTTCTTC.

This clonotype was detected a few times. V usage is TRBV3-1 and J usage is TRBJ2-1; possible D gene TRBD2, 6 bases. CDR1 and CDR2 (germline): LGHDT, YNNKEL (reference sequence). V was shortened by 0 bases and J by 5 bases, with 11 bases between the two germline ends. The CDR3 covers 15 residues. This CDR3 reads CASSQDSGTHNEQFF. The CDR3 DNA is TGTGCCAGCAGCCAAGACTCAGGGACTCACAATGAGCAGTTCTTC.

This clonotype was detected ten times or more. The genes are TRBV12-3 or TRBV12-4 and TRBJ2-7; D call uncertain. Trimming shortened V by 4 bases and J by 4 bases, and 11 bases separated the two germline ends. CDR3 length: 13 amino acids. CDR3 sequence reads: CASSSASRYEQYF. CDR3 coding DNA: TGTGCCAGCAGTTCAGCCTCCAGGTACGAGCAGTACTTC.

This clonotype was counted ten times or more. The rearrangement links TRBV7-2 to TRBJ1-6, with 9 positions matching TRBD1. Germline loops: CDR1 SGHTA, CDR2 FQGNSA. V was clipped by 5 bases and J by 7 bases; unmatched bases: 3. This CDR3 has 14 amino acids. CDR3 loop: CASSRQGGNSPLHF. The CDR3 DNA reads as TGTGCCAGCAGCCGACAGGGGGGCAATTCACCCCTCCACTTT.

This clonotype was seen more than once but under ten times. The chain uses TRBV28 and TRBJ2-7; 7 nucleotides match TRBD2. The CDR3 is made up of 18 amino acids. Germline loops: CDR1 MDHEN, CDR2 SYDVKM. With V trimmed by 6 bases and J by 1 base, 18 bases remained unmatched. The CDR3 sequence: CASSLGLPGTKPSYEQYF. The CDR3 coding sequence is TGTGCCAGCAGCCTGGGACTCCCGGGGACTAAGCCTTCCTACGAGCAGTACTTC.

This clonotype was seen only a few times. Written as DNA, the CDR3 is TGTGCCAGCAGTGGGGATCCGGATACGCAGTATTTT. This translates into CASSGDPDTQYF. The chain uses TRBV25-1 and TRBJ2-3; D gene unclear. Trimming removed 4 bases at V and 6 bases at J, with 8 bases between. The germline V gene has CDR1 MGHDK and CDR2 SYGVNS. The CDR3 spans 12 residues.

Ten or more counts support this clonotype. Here the CDR3 reads CATSRKKNTGELFF. In DNA, the CDR3 is TGTGCCACCAGCAGAAAGAAGAACACCGGGGAGCTGTTTTTT. This chain links TRBV15 with TRBJ2-2; D ambiguous. Germline V lookup: CDR1 LNHNV, CDR2 YYDKDF (reference sequence). V was cut by 2 bases and J by 1 base, with 5 bases left in between. The CDR3 spans 14 residues.

The chain combines TRBV15 with TRBJ2-1; TRBD2 agrees at 9 bases. J lost 0 bases, V lost 1 base, and 1 base had no gene match. This CDR3 spans 16 amino acids. Germline V gene sequence: CDR1 LNHNV, CDR2 YYDKDF (reference sequence). The CDR3 spells CATSRVSGSSYNEQFF. The CDR3 coding sequence is TGTGCCACCAGCAGAGTTAGCGGGAGCTCCTACAATGAGCAGTTCTTC.

This clonotype was picked up many times. The rearrangement uses TRBV29-1 and TRBJ2-1, with 10 bases fitting TRBD1. From germline, CDR1 is SQVTM and CDR2 ANQGSEA. The CDR3 sequence is 14 residues long. Germline trimming cut 5 bases from V and 10 bases from J; bases unmatched to any gene: 11. In nucleotides, the CDR3 is TGCAGCGTTAGGGTAGGACAGGGGGGAAAGGAGCAGTTCTTC. It yields the protein CSVRVGQGGKEQFF.

The CDR3 bases are TGCGCCAGCAGCCACGTCGGACAGGGGCCAGAGCAGTACTTC. This encodes CASSHVGQGPEQYF. The V gene is TRBV4-1, the J gene TRBJ2-7; 9 bases map to TRBD1. The J segment lost 7 bases and the V segment lost 3 bases, leaving 7 bases of the junction unmatched. Germline V gives CDR1 MGHRA, CDR2 YSYEKL. The CDR3 is made up of 14 amino acids.

In regard to this clonotype: Germline is not matched at one junction end, which may reflect a read error. This chain links TRBV2 with TRBJ2-1; TRBD2 is a possible D gene (5 bases). From germline, CDR1 is SNHLY and CDR2 FYNNEI. The CDR3 extends over 11 amino acids. The CDR3 DNA is TGCGCGGGTTCTTTGATCAATGAGCAGTTCTTC. Amino acids: CAGSLINEQFF.

The chain recombines TRBV20-1 with TRBJ2-5; 11 bases fit TRBD2. With V trimmed by 5 bases and J by 5 bases, 13 bases remained unmatched. Germline CDR1 and CDR2: DFQATT and SNEGSKA (reference sequence). The CDR3 consists of 16 residues. The CDR3: CSAPRLAGHPRETQYF. DNA of the CDR3: TGCAGTGCTCCTCGACTAGCGGGGCACCCCCGGGAGACCCAGTACTTC.

This clonotype was recorded many times. The rearrangement joins TRBV5-1 to TRBJ2-3, with 7 bases lining up with TRBD1. Germline lookup yields CDR1 SGHRS and CDR2 YFSETQ. V trimming: 0 bases; J trimming: 1 base; junction bases outside the gene matches: 5. The CDR3 sequence is 16 residues long. CDR3 region: CASSLAGGVRTDTQYF. For the CDR3, the DNA is TGCGCCAGCAGCTTGGCAGGGGGAGTTCGCACAGATACGCAGTATTTT.

This clonotype was found many times. The chain uses TRBV6-1 and TRBJ2-7, with D perhaps matching TRBD1 (6 bases). V lost 5 bases to trimming and J lost 2 bases, with 13 bases between them. Germline V lookup: CDR1 MNHNS, CDR2 SASEGT. This CDR3 comprises 14 residues. CDR3 in DNA: TGTGCCAGCAGTACCTCCTGGACAGCCTACGAGCAGTACTTC. It encodes CASSTSWTAYEQYF.

With respect to this clonotype: The junction and the germline gene differ at one end; a read error may be behind it. This chain joins TRBV7-9 and TRBJ2-7; D possibly matches TRBD1 or TRBD2 (5 bases each). The V gene's germline CDR1 is SEHNR and CDR2 FQNEAQ (reference sequence). The CDR3 spans 13 residues. For the CDR3, the DNA is TGTGCCACCAGCCCAAGTGGGGGCTACGAGCAGTACTTC. Its translation: CATSPSGGYEQYF.